The source of this T cell receptor (beta chain) is a study of shared clonotypes between healthy human individuals (TCRdb year 2020). The study in broad terms: The cohort comprised a couple of women and a few men aged 18 to 49 years. Per donor, three plates each were used for CD4 naive and CD4 memory, two for CD8 naive, and one for CD8 memory. Between about 0.94 and 10 billion PBMCs per donor were obtained by leukapheresis. To estimate repertoire size and how much clonotype sharing occurs between individuals, the study deeply sequenced the blood TCR repertoires of several healthy adults. To increase sequencing depth and limit assay-specific biases, TCR repertoire library preparation and sequencing were carried out by different laboratories using diverse techniques. The full study reports these points: Incomplete sequencing was indicated by rarefaction of sorted-subset datasets, despite the large sequencing depth. Pairwise subsampling led to the expectation that sequencing depth would affect the degree of clonotype sharing among donors. Compared with non-shared clonotypes, the clonotypes found in all four sorted-subset donors had higher generation probabilities. Larger estimated clonotype richness was generally found for naive subsets than for memory subsets. The genetic and exposure-history diversity represented was limited by the small number of donors. Across a few donors, approximately 5% of naive CD4, roughly 3.3% of naive CD8, 2.3% of memory CD4, and about 0.44% of memory CD8 clonotypes were shared. Sampling was restricted to blood, and TCR repertoires in tissue are likely to differ from TCR repertoires in blood.

To note about this clone: Its antigen is still unknown. No base-level quality is on record; no much larger clone is a single base apart.

Using the deep immunoSEQ assay, multiplex PCR amplified TCR CDR3 regions from genomic DNA. Extracted genomic DNA from each cell subset was distributed evenly across all wells of several immunoSEQ 96-well plates, and each plate was treated as a replicate. For sorted subsets, 200 to 250 ng of genomic DNA, equivalent to roughly 30,000 T cell genomes, went into each replicate PCR. The purified libraries were quantified using a Qubit 3.0 fluorometer, sized with a Bioanalyzer 2100, and then quantified again using the KAPA Library Quantification kit. A separate single-read 150-cycle Illumina NextSeq 550 flow cell was used to sequence each immunoSEQ 96-well plate. Turning to the authors' computational methods: The immunoSEQ output contained only junctional sequences without quality scores, so filtering could not match that applied to full-length reads. Sequences were annotated with PyIR, a Python wrapper for IgBLAST v1.9, using IMGT germline references to assign V/J genes and CDR3. Reads were removed for weak V/J assignments (E-value above 1e-6), missing CDR3, stop codons, out-of-frame junctions, or ambiguous translated residues. V3J clonotypes were defined as sequences sharing an identical inferred V gene, J gene, and CDR3 amino acid sequence. Percentage overlap between repertoires was calculated by dividing the number of shared unique clonotypes by the size of the smaller repertoire. RTK rarefaction, the Chao1 estimator, and Recon v2.1 estimates of unobserved clonotypes were used to assess repertoire richness. Generation probabilities for all TCRbeta clonotypes obtained by the gDNA method from a handful of donors were computed using OLGA. TCRdb retrieved this table from immuneACCESS and kept in-frame rearrangements only. Not all clones are present; in checked studies, unresolved V genes account for under half, and no reason is known for the remainder. D and trimming were read from the DNA, whereas the V and J calls and clone size are those reported in that table. The sample has more than 2 million clones on record, roughly 95% of them singletons. The top ten constitute about 1.1% of the sample.

For the CD8 naive samples, CD45RO-negative cells were positively selected for CCR7, yielding a CD45RA+CCR7+ population from which TemRA cells were excluded. Healthy HIV-negative adults with no recently reported acute infections or vaccinations were included as donors. All donors were Caucasian adults living in Nashville, Tennessee, USA. After blood collection by leukapheresis, PBMCs were isolated using Ficoll-Histopaque density gradient centrifugation and then cryopreserved in the vapor phase of liquid nitrogen. Analytical flow cytometry was used to check the purity and quantity of every magnetically sorted T cell population. Each sorted fraction had its genomic DNA isolated and then quantified by UV absorbance on a Nanodrop 2000c. Sequencing was done on a sample of naive CD8+ T cells sorted from blood. The cell subset or site tag for this specimen amounts to: CD45RA+CCR7+. The TCR comes from a man aged 18 to 30 in good health.

The bases are TGCGCCAGCAGCTTGGCCCCAACAGAAATAACTGAAAAACTGTTTTTT. It specifies CASSLAPTEITEKLFF. The sequence is built from TRBV5-1 and TRBJ1-4, with the D gene uncertain. CDR1 and CDR2, looked up from the germline V gene, are SGHRS and YFSETQ. The cysteine opens and the phenylalanine closes a CDR3 of 16 amino acids. Here the CDR3 DNA is all that survives: 48 bases in frame from base 1. V lost 0 bases and J lost 7 bases; the stretch between them is 16 bases long.